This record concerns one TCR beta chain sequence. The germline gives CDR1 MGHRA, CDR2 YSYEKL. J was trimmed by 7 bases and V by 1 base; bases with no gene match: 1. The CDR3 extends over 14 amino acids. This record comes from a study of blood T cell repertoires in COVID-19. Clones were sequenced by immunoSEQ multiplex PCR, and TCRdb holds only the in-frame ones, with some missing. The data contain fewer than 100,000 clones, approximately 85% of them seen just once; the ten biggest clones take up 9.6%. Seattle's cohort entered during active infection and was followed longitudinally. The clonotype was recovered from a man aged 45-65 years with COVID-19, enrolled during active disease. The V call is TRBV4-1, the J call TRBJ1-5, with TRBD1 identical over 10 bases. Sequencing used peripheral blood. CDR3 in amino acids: CASSQGQGAQPQHF. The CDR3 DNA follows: TGCGCCAGCAGCCAAGGACAGGGGGCACAGCCCCAGCATTTT.